This TCR beta chain comes out of a study of blood T cell repertoires in COVID-19. Authors' processing steps: By means of reference gene primer amplification, nucleated cell counts were estimated. Profiling relied on immunoSEQ multiplex PCR, and the TCRdb table lists in-frame clones only, not all of them. For V, J and clone size, that table is used; D and trimming come from the DNA. The sample records 140,000 to 150,000 clones, around 83% being singletons. The CDR3 has 15 amino acids. The V end lost 0 bases, the J end lost 1 base, and 10 bases lay between the germline ends. Germline loops: CDR1 SGHNT, CDR2 YENEEA.

The TCR originated in a man aged 60-69 years with active or convalescent COVID-19. The specimen was peripheral blood. This chain connects TRBV11-3 to TRBJ2-7; maybe TRBD1 (5 bases). The CDR3 reads CASSLDGTGSYEQYV. The CDR3, as DNA: TGTGCCAGCAGCTTAGACGGCACAGGTTCCTACGAGCAGTACGTC.